There are a few counts of the clone carrying this TCR beta chain. This CDR3 is also generated by other DNA sequences in the sample. The record originates from a study of blood T cell repertoires in COVID-19. CDR3 size: 13 residues. Germline V lookup: CDR1 SEHNR, CDR2 FQNEAQ (reference sequence). The ends lost 3 bases at V and 3 bases at J; junction bases unmatched: 1. Some clones are missing from TCRdb's copy, which holds only in-frame ones; the method was immunoSEQ multiplex PCR. The table records approximately 300,000 clones, 85% to 90% of them present only once. V and J are TRBV7-9 and TRBJ2-7, with 8 nucleotides matching TRBD1. The sample comprised peripheral blood. The TCR was taken from a woman in her 50s with COVID-19, enrolled during active disease. The CDR3 region has the DNA TGTGCCAGCAGCTTTGGACAGGGCTACGAGCAGTACTTC. Protein sequence: CASSFGQGYEQYF.